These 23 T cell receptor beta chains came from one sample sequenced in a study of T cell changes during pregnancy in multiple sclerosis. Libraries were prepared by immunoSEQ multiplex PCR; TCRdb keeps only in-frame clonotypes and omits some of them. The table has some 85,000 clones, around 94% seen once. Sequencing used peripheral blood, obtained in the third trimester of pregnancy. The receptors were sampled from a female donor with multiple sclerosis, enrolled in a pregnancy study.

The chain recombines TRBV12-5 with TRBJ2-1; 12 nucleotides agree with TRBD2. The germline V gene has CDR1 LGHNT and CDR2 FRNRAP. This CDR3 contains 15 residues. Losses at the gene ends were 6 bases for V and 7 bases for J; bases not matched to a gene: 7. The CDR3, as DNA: TGTGCTAGTGGAAGGACTAGCGGGGTACTAAATGAGCAGTTCTTC. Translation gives CASGRTSGVLNEQFF.

This CDR3 is CASSLQGFGPSKLFF. The CDR3 DNA follows: TGTGCCAGCAGCTTACAGGGTTTCGGGCCTTCTAAACTGTTTTTT. This chain uses TRBV5-8 with TRBJ1-4; tentative D call: TRBD1 (6 bases). Germline CDR1 SGHTS, CDR2 YDEGEE. The CDR3 runs to 15 residues. Between the trimmed V and J ends, which lost 2 bases and 11 bases, there was a span of 19 bases. Filled out from reference TRBV5-8 and TRBJ1-4, the complete variable domain reads EAGVTQSPTHLIKTRGQQATLRCSPISGHTSVYWYQQALGLGLQFLLWYDEGEERNRGNFPPRFSGRQFPNYSSELNVNALELEDSALYLCASSLQGFGPSKLFFGSGTQLSVL.

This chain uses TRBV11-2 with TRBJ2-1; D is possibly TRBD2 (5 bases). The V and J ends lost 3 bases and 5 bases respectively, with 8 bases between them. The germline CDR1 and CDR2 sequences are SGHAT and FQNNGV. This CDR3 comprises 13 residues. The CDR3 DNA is TGTGCCAGCAGCTTCGCGGGCGACAATGAGCAGTTCTTC. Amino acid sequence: CASSFAGDNEQFF. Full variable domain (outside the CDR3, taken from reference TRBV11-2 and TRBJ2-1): EAGVAQSPRYKIIEKRQSVAFWCNPISGHATLYWYQQILGQGPKLLIQFQNNGVVDDSQLPKDRFSAERLKGVDSTLKIQPAKLEDSAVYLCASSFAGDNEQFFGPGTRLTVL.

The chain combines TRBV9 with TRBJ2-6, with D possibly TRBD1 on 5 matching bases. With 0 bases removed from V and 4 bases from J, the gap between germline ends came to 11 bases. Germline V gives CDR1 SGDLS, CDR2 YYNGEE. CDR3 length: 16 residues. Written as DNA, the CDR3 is TGTGCCAGCAGCGTAGCTATTACAGGAGGGGCCAACGTCCTGACTTTC. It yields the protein CASSVAITGGANVLTF.

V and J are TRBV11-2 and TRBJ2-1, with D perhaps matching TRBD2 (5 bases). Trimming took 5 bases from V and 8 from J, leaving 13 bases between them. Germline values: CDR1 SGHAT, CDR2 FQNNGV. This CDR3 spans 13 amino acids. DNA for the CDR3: TGTGCCAGCAGCCCCGAGCGGTGGGATGAGCAGTTCTTC. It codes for CASSPERWDEQFF.

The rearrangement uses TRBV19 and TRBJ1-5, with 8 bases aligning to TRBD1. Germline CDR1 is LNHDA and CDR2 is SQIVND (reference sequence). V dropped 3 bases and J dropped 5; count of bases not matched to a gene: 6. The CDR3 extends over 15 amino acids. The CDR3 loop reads CASSISGQGYQPQHF. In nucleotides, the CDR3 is TGTGCCAGTAGTATTTCAGGACAGGGATATCAGCCCCAGCATTTT.

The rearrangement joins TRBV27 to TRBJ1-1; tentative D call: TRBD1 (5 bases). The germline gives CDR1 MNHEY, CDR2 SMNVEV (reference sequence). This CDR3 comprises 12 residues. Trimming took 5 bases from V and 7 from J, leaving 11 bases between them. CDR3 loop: CASSNFRDEAFF. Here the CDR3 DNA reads TGTGCCAGCAGTAATTTCAGGGATGAAGCTTTCTTT.

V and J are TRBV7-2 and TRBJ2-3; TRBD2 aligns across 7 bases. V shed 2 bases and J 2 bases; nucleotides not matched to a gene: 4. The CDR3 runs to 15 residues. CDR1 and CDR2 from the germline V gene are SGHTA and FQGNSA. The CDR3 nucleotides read TGTGCCAGCAGCTTAATGAGCGGGGACACAGATACGCAGTATTTT. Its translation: CASSLMSGDTDTQYF.

The CDR3 nucleotides are TGTGCCAGTAGTTCGAGGACTAGCGGGAGACAGACCCAGTACTTC. Its protein product is CASSSRTSGRQTQYF. This rearrangement joins TRBV19 to TRBJ2-5; TRBD2 aligns across 13 bases. The CDR3 loop spans 15 amino acids. Losses at the gene ends were 5 bases for V and 6 bases for J; bases not matched to a gene: 6. CDR1 and CDR2 from the germline V gene are LNHDA and SQIVND (reference sequence). Supplemented by reference TRBV19 and TRBJ2-5, the full variable domain reads DGGITQSPKYLFRKEGQNVTLSCEQNLNHDAMYWYRQDPGQGLRLIYYSQIVNDFQKGDIAEGYSVSREKKESFPLTVTSAQKNPTAFYLCASSSRTSGRQTQYFGPGTRLLVL.

This CDR3 reads CASSSQGNTGELFF. The CDR3, as DNA: TGTGCCAGCAGCTCCCAGGGGAACACCGGGGAGCTGTTTTTT. This chain uses TRBV7-8 with TRBJ2-2; TRBD1 might be the D (5 bases). The germline CDR1 and CDR2 sequences are SGHVS and FQNEAQ. CDR3 size: 14 residues. Trimming took 4 bases from V and 1 from J, leaving 7 bases between them. Based on the CDR3 plus reference TRBV7-8 and TRBJ2-2, the full variable domain is GAGVSQSPRYKVAKRGQDVALRCDPISGHVSLFWYQQALGQGPEFLTYFQNEAQLDKSGLPSDRFFAERPEGSVSTLKIQRTQQEDSAVYLCASSSQGNTGELFFGEGSRLTVL.

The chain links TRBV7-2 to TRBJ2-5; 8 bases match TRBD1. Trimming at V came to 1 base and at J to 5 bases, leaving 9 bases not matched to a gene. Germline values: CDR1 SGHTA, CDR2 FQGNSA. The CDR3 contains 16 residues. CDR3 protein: CASSLGTGPAFETQYF. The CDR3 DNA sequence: TGTGCCAGCAGCTTAGGGACAGGGCCCGCTTTTGAGACCCAGTACTTC. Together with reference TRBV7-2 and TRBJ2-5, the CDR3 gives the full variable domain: GAGVSQSPSNKVTEKGKDVELRCDPISGHTALYWYRQSLGQGLEFLIYFQGNSAPDKSGLPSDRFSAERTGGSVSTLTIQRTQQEDSAVYLCASSLGTGPAFETQYFGPGTRLLVL.

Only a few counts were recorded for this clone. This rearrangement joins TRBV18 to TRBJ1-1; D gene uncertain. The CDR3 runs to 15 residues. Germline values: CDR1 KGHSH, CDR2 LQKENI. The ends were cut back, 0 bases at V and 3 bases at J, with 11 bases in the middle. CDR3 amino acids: CASSPPSRDHTEAFF. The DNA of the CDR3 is TGTGCCAGCTCACCACCTAGCAGAGATCACACTGAAGCTTTCTTT.

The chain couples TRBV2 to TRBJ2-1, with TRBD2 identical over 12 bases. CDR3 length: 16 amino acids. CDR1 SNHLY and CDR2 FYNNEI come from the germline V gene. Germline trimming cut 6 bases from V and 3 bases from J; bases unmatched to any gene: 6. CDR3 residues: CASRSTSGSNYNEQFF. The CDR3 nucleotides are TGTGCCAGCAGGTCGACTAGCGGGAGTAACTACAATGAGCAGTTCTTC.

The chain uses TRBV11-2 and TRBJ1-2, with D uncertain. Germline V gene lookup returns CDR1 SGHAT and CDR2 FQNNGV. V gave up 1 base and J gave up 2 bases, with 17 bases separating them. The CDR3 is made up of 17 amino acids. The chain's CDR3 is CASSLGWERLGNYGYTF. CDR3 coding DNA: TGTGCCAGCAGCTTAGGTTGGGAGCGGCTAGGAAACTATGGCTACACCTTC.

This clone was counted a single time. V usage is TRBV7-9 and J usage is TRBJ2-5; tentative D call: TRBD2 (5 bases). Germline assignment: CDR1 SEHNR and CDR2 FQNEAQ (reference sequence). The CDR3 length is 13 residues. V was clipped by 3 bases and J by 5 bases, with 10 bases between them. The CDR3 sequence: CASSLRDLETQYF. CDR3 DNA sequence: TGTGCCAGCAGCTTGAGGGATCTGGAGACCCAGTACTTC. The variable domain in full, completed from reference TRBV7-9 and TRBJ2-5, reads DTGVSQNPRHKITKRGQNVTFRCDPISEHNRLYWYRQTLGQGPEFLTYFQNEAQLEKSRLLSDRFSAERPKGSFSTLEIQRTEQGDSAMYLCASSLRDLETQYFGPGTRLLVL.

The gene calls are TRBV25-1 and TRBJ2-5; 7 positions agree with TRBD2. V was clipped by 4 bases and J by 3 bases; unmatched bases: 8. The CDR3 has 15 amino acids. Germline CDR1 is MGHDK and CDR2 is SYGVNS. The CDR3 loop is CASSAWTSGEETQYF. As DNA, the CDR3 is TGTGCCAGCAGTGCCTGGACTAGTGGCGAAGAGACCCAGTACTTC.

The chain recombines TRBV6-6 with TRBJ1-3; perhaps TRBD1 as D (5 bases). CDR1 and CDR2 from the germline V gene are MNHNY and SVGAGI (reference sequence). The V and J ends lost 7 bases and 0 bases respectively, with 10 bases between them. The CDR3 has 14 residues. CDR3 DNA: TGTGCCAGCACCTACGACAGCTCTGGAAACACCATATATTTT. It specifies CASTYDSSGNTIYF.

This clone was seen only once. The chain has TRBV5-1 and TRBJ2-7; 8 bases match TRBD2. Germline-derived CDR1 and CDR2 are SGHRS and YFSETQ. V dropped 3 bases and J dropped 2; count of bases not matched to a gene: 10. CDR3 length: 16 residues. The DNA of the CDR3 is TGCGCCAGCAGCTCCCTTTCAGAAGCGGGGGCCTACGAGCAGTACTTC. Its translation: CASSSLSEAGAYEQYF.

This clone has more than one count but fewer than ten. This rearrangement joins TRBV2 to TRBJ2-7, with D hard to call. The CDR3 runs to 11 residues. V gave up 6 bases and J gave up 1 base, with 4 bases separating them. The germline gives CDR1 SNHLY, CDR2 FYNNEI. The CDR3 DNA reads TGTGCCAGCAGCCCATCCTACGAGCAGTACTTC. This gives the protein CASSPSYEQYF.

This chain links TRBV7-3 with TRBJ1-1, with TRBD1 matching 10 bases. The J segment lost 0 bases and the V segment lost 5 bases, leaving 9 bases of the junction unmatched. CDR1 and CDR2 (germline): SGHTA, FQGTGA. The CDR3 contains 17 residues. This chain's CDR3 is CASSIRKGQGMNTEAFF. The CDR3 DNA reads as TGTGCCAGCAGCATACGGAAGGGACAGGGGATGAACACTGAAGCTTTCTTT.

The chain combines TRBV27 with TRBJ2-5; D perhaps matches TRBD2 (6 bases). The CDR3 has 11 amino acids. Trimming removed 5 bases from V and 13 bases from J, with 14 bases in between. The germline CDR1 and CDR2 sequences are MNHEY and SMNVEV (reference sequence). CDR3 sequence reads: CASSTPGVWYF. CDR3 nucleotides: TGTGCCAGCAGTACGCCGGGGGTGTGGTACTTC.

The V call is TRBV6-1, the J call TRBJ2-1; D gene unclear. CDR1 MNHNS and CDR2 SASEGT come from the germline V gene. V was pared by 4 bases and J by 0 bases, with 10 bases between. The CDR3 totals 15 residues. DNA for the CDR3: TGTGCCAGCAGTGCACGACTTAGCTCCTACAATGAGCAGTTCTTC. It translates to CASSARLSSYNEQFF.

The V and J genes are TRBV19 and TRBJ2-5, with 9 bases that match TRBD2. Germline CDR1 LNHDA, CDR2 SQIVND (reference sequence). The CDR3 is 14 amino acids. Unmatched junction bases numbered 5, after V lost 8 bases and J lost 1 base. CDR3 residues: CASRKREAQETQYF. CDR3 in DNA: TGTGCCAGTCGGAAGCGGGAGGCCCAAGAGACCCAGTACTTC.